This is a list of T cell receptor beta chains from one sample in a study of cytomegalovirus exposure and HLA in healthy donors. Only in-frame clones appear in the TCRdb table, and some are missing; sequencing was by immunoSEQ multiplex PCR. The repertoire holds around 180,000 clones, with approximately 82% as singletons. Sample: PBMCs. The receptors were gathered from a girl under 10 years old in good health and CMV-seropositive. CDR3s include the opening cysteine and the closing phenylalanine or tryptophan. D genes are given only for firm matches. Only some rows state a clone size, as once, few, many or a class for expanded clones.

. | TRBJ1-1 | . | TRBV9 | TGTGCCAGCAGCGCAGACCCCGGGACTTTTAACACTGAAGCTTTCTTT | CASSADPGTFNTEAFF
. | TRBJ2-7 | . | TRBV19 | TGTGCCAGTAGTATACAGGGGCCCCGGGGCGAGCAGTACTTC | CASSIQGPRGEQYF
TRBD2 | TRBJ2-1 | . | TRBV6-4 | TGTGCCAGCAGCCCCAGCGGGAGTATAGTAGGAGAGCAGTTCTTC | CASSPSGSIVGEQFF
. | TRBJ2-7 | . | TRBV6-6 | TGTGCCAGCAGTTACGCCGGGACACCTACCTACGAGCAGTACTTC | CASSYAGTPTYEQYF
TRBD2 | TRBJ2-7 | . | TRBV4-1 | TGCGCCAGCAGCCAAACCGCCTTAAGCGGGAGACCCTACTACGAGCAGTACTTC | CASSQTALSGRPYYEQYF
. | TRBJ2-1 | . | TRBV14 | TGTGCCAGCAGCCAAACCCCGGGACTCAGGTGGGGTACGGAGCAGTTCTTC | CASSQTPGLRWGTEQFF
. | TRBJ1-1 | once | TRBV5-5 | TGTGCCAGCCAGTTTTTTATGAACACTGAAGCTTTCTTT | CASQFFMNTEAFF
. | TRBJ2-1 | . | TRBV30 | TGTGCCTGGAGTGCCAGCGCCATAGGATATGAGCAGTTCTTC | CAWSASAIGYEQFF
TRBD1 | TRBJ2-1 | . | TRBV5-1 | TGCGCCAGCAGCTTGCGACAGGGAACCAATGAGCAGTTCTTC | CASSLRQGTNEQFF
. | TRBJ2-7 | . | TRBV10-2 | TGCGCCAGCAGTGAGGCCCGAGCCTACGAGCAGTACTTC | CASSEARAYEQYF
TRBD1 | TRBJ1-1 | . | TRBV4-1 | TGCGCCAGCAGCCAGCAGGGGGATGTCGCTGAAGCTTTCTTT | CASSQQGDVAEAFF
TRBD2 | TRBJ2-3 | . | TRBV6-5 | TGTGCCAGCAGTTACCGCTCTACTAGCGGGAGTGATACGCAGTATTTT | CASSYRSTSGSDTQYF
TRBD2 | TRBJ2-7 | . | TRBV13 | TGTGCCAGCAGTTTTCTAGCGGGAGGACCCTACGAGCAGTACTTC | CASSFLAGGPYEQYF
TRBD1 | TRBJ1-1 | . | TRBV28 | TGTGCCAGCAGTTTGCCGGGACAGATGAACACTGAAGCTTTCTTT | CASSLPGQMNTEAFF
TRBD2 | TRBJ2-1 | . | TRBV7-8 | TGTGCCAGCAGCTTAGTCACTGGACTAGCGGGTGAGCAGTTCTTC | CASSLVTGLAGEQFF
. | TRBJ1-1 | . | TRBV5-4 | TGTGCCAGCAGCTTGTCGTCTAACACTGAAGCTTTCTTT | CASSLSSNTEAFF
TRBD2 | TRBJ2-2 | few | TRBV19 | TGTGCCAGTAGTGAGCTAGCGGGAGGATCCGGGGAGCTGTTTTTT | CASSELAGGSGELFF
. | TRBJ2-7 | few | TRBV6-1 | TGTGCCAGGAGATACTGGACAGCCTACGAGCAGTACTTC | CARRYWTAYEQYF
. | TRBJ1-3 | . | TRBV18 | TGTGCCAGCTCACCACGGGAGGGGCCCGGAAACACCATATATTTT | CASSPREGPGNTIYF
TRBD1 | TRBJ1-2 | . | TRBV7-2 | TGTGCCAGCAGCCCCGGCGGGACAGGGTTAAGCGGCTACACCTTC | CASSPGGTGLSGYTF